The 5 T cell receptor beta chains below were found in one sample sequenced in a study of blood T cell repertoires in COVID-19. Measured with immunoSEQ multiplex PCR; TCRdb has only the in-frame clones, and not every one. The sample shows more than 80,000 clones, about 82% of them seen only once. Sequenced input: peripheral blood. The receptors derive from an elderly man with COVID-19, enrolled during active disease.

The gene calls are TRBV11-2 and TRBJ1-2; a weak D match, TRBD1 (6 bases). The length of the CDR3 is 13 residues. The V and J ends lost 6 bases and 4 bases respectively, with 12 bases between them. CDR1 and CDR2 from the germline V gene are SGHAT and FQNNGV. CDR3 coding DNA: TGTGCCAGCAGTGGGGGCATGGGCTATGGCTACACCTTC. Amino acids: CASSGGMGYGYTF.

In this sample, this clone turned up many times. V and J are TRBV5-8 and TRBJ2-2; a possible D gene is TRBD1 (5 bases). V was shortened by 3 bases and J by 1 base, with 7 bases between the two germline ends. Looked up from germline, CDR1 is SGHTS and CDR2 is YDEGEE. The CDR3 is 14 residues long. CDR3 protein: CASSYQGNTGELFF. The CDR3 nucleotides read TGTGCCAGCAGCTACCAGGGGAACACCGGGGAGCTGTTTTTT.

The chain uses TRBV5-6 and TRBJ2-5, with 8 bases fitting TRBD2. The germline gives CDR1 SGHDT, CDR2 YYEEEE. The CDR3 sequence is 14 residues long. V lost 3 bases and J lost 1; bases outside the gene matches: 2. The CDR3, as DNA: TGTGCCAGCAGCTACGGGAGGGGCCAAGAGACCCAGTACTTC. Its translation is CASSYGRGQETQYF.

A few counts support this clone. The chain employs TRBV27 and TRBJ2-7; 9 nucleotides agree with TRBD1. The J segment lost 5 bases and the V segment lost 6 bases, leaving 8 bases of the junction unmatched. Germline assignment: CDR1 MNHEY and CDR2 SMNVEV (reference sequence). This CDR3 contains 14 residues. The CDR3 reads CASSQGQGMNEQYF. Written as DNA, the CDR3 is TGTGCCAGCAGCCAAGGACAGGGGATGAACGAGCAGTACTTC.

The chain couples TRBV7-2 to TRBJ1-4, with 9 bases matching TRBD1. Trimming cost V 4 bases and J 8 bases; bases outside gene matches: 5. This CDR3 has 14 residues. Germline V gene data show CDR1 as SGHTA and CDR2 as FQGNSA. The CDR3 here is CASSSGQGGEKLFF. Here the CDR3 DNA reads TGTGCCAGCAGCTCGGGACAGGGTGGGGAAAAACTGTTTTTT. The whole variable domain, filled in from reference TRBV7-2 and TRBJ1-4, reads GAGVSQSPSNKVTEKGKDVELRCDPISGHTALYWYRQSLGQGLEFLIYFQGNSAPDKSGLPSDRFSAERTGGSVSTLTIQRTQQEDSAVYLCASSSGQGGEKLFFGSGTQLSVL.